The source of this T cell receptor beta chain is a study of CD8+ T cells in alopecia areata. Extracted RNA was reverse transcribed into cDNA, the sequencing template. Repertoires were generated with immunoSEQ multiplex PCR, while TCRdb's copy carries only in-frame clones and drops some. Counted here are roughly 110,000 clones, roughly 89% occurring once; the ten biggest clones make up around a quarter. As to treatment: oral pan-JAK inhibitor, 5-10 mg twice daily. The sequence was obtained from a human donor with alopecia areata. The sample here was CD8+ T cells sorted from blood, taken at week 24, from a patient treated with tofacitinib.

Here the CDR3 DNA reads TGTGCCAGCAGCACCCATAGTGGGAGTGTTTCCTCCTACGAGCAGTACTTC. It translates to CASSTHSGSVSSYEQYF. The rearrangement joins TRBV7-9 to TRBJ2-7, with D perhaps matching TRBD2 (5 bases). The V and J ends lost 5 bases and 0 bases respectively, with 20 bases between them. Germline V CDR1 and CDR2: SEHNR, FQNEAQ (reference sequence). This CDR3 comprises 17 residues.